This T cell receptor (beta chain) was profiled in a study of tumor-infiltrating lymphocytes in primary liver carcinoma (dated by TCRdb to 2016 to 2017). Regarding the research as a whole: The five patients, three men and two women aged 30 to 69 years, had hepatocellular carcinoma (four) or combined HCC and intrahepatic cholangiocarcinoma (one). Tumors of the five patients were stage T1-T3 N0M0 with maximum diameters of about 4.2 to 10 cm. Samples yielded roughly 3.5 to 8 million productive TCRbeta reads; read depth did not differ significantly between tissue types. The study combined TCRbeta repertoire sequencing, expression microarrays and whole-exome sequencing across five regions of each liver tumor, with adjacent normal tissue and blood. A total of some 35 specimens from 5 patients went through TCRbeta repertoire sequencing, namely 25 tumor regions, 5 adjacent noncancerous liver tissues and 5 peripheral blood samples. Repertoires from technical replicates were highly reproducible, with mean shared-clone rates near 0.89 and correlation coefficients above 0.95.

The paper as a whole reports these results and caveats: Repertoire overlap was higher between tumor regions (mean approximately 36%) than tumor-adjacent (roughly 17%) or tumor-blood (14%) pairs, consistent with antigen-driven expansion. Compared with blood, tumors had a significantly larger share of the repertoire taken up by the top 250 clones (p = 0.039). Only the TCR beta chain was sequenced, so true repertoire diversity is likely underestimated because unpaired alpha chains were not captured. The study included only four to six patients, and the authors note findings should be validated in a larger study. Because the samples were bulk and unsorted, CD4+ and CD8+ T cell repertoires could not be compared.

Using a constant-region primer and ProtoScript II reverse transcriptase, TCRbeta-specific cDNA was reverse-transcribed from approximately 0.5 ug total RNA. Construction of the TCRbeta libraries relied on three nested rounds of multiplex PCR, following a slightly modified ARM-PCR procedure. The first two PCR rounds used multiplex TRBV1-TRBV30 forward primers with a Cbeta reverse primer, each for 10 cycles. Sample barcodes and Illumina adapters were attached in a final 25-cycle PCR using Deep VentR polymerase. Before sequencing, amplicons of 200-500 bp were gel-purified using a QIAquick gel extraction kit. An Illumina HiSeq 2500 was used to sequence the TCRbeta amplicons with 250-bp paired-end reads. From the authors' description of their analysis: Trimmomatic v0.33 was used to quality-trim the reads, and FLASH v1.2.11 was used to merge paired reads so that full CDR3 sequences could be recovered. V, D and J germline segments were assigned to the rearranged TCRbeta sequences using MiGEC v1.2.1b. Clonotype statistics and Shannon-Wiener diversity indices were computed with VDJtools v1.0.0. Except for diversity analysis, only the 250 most abundant clonotypes of each sample were used in subsequent analyses to reduce sampling bias. TCRdb redid the processing of the public reads, applying fastp at Q25 and MiXCR, and retained in-frame beta chains. Rows matching on CDR3 protein sequence are summarized as one entry with the most common DNA and genes. The V and J calls, along with clone size, are taken from TCRdb and not from the paper's own processing. Counted in this sample were about 120,000 distinct CDR3 sequences; 55% to 70% of them appeared once. The leading ten clones occupy 8.1% of the sample.

The CDR3 goes from the cysteine to the phenylalanine over 17 residues. The entry retains the CDR3 DNA only, 51 bases that are in frame from base 1. The germline V gene sets CDR1 to MDHEN and CDR2 to SYDVKM. V has 5 bases trimmed and J has 1 base trimmed; junction bases matching no gene number 10. Without any cell sorting, total RNA and DNA were co-extracted from about 20-30 mg of bulk tissue using the AllPrep DNA/RNA mini kit. Between late 2015 and March 2016, roughly five patients in China with histopathologically diagnosed primary liver carcinoma had surgical resection. Patients had chronic HBV infection and were treatment-naive at sampling. Fresh tumor and adjacent tissue pieces were bisected; one half was stored in RNAlater at -80°C, the other sent for histology. About this clonotype: This receptor's antigen is unknown. It has no much larger one-base neighbor in the sample; base qualities were not kept.

The V and J genes are TRBV28 and TRBJ1-5, with TRBD1 matching 8 junction bases. Sequencing was done on a sample of tumor-adjacent normal liver tissue. This TCR was sampled from a woman aged 55-70 years with primary liver carcinoma and hepatitis B virus infection. The DNA sequence reads TGTGCCAGCAGTCCCCGCCGCGGACAGGGCAGCAATCAGCCCCAGCATTTT. Protein translation: CASSPRRGQGSNQPQHF.